The next 9 T cell receptor beta chains were all read from a single sample in a study of blood T cell repertoires in COVID-19. Sequencing was performed with immunoSEQ multiplex PCR; in TCRdb, only in-frame clones are kept and a portion is missing. The profile shows some 380,000 clones, roughly 89% of them singletons. The sequencing input was peripheral blood. The receptors come from a man aged 18 to 35 with active or convalescent COVID-19.

The chain combines TRBV28 with TRBJ2-7; D might be TRBD2 (5 bases). V lost 7 bases and J 2 bases, leaving 12 bases between the germline ends. There are 13 residues in the CDR3. Per germline, CDR1 MDHEN and CDR2 SYDVKM. CDR3 residues: CASNSGNTYEQYF. The CDR3 DNA reads TGTGCCAGCAACTCGGGGAATACCTACGAGCAGTACTTC.

The chain links TRBV7-2 to TRBJ1-2, with TRBD1 identical over 8 bases. The CDR3 is made up of 14 amino acids. Trimming took 5 bases from V and 7 from J; bases not matched to a gene: 9. Germline lookup yields CDR1 SGHTA and CDR2 FQGNSA. The CDR3 protein is CASSPLDRVTGYTF. In DNA, the CDR3 is TGTGCCAGCAGCCCTCTGGACAGGGTTACTGGCTACACCTTC.

The rearrangement joins TRBV28 to TRBJ2-7, with TRBD1 matching 9 bases. The germline V gene has CDR1 MDHEN and CDR2 SYDVKM. This CDR3 comprises 17 residues. V shed 2 bases, J shed 3 bases, and the junction held 11 bases outside the gene matches. The CDR3 nucleotides are TGTGCCAGCAGTTTAGTCCAAACGGGACAGGGCGGCTACGAGCAGTACTTC. Translated, it gives CASSLVQTGQGGYEQYF.

The chain recombines TRBV18 with TRBJ2-7; D remains ambiguous. There are 15 residues in the CDR3. V lost 2 bases, J lost 2 bases, and 13 bases lay in between. Germline V CDR1 and CDR2: KGHSH, LQKENI. CDR3 in DNA: TGTGCCAGCTCACCAAAGTCAAGCGTCACCTACGAGCAGTACTTC. Its translation is CASSPKSSVTYEQYF. Based on the CDR3 plus reference TRBV18 and TRBJ2-7, the full variable domain is NAGVMQNPRHLVRRRGQEARLRCSPMKGHSHVYWYRQLPEEGLKFMVYLQKENIIDESGMPKERFSAEFPKEGPSILRIQQVVRGDSAAYFCASSPKSSVTYEQYFGPGTRLTVT.

CDR3 in DNA: TGTGCCAGCAGTCCCCGGCGGCTTAATGAAAAACTGTTTTTT. As protein: CASSPRRLNEKLFF. V and J are TRBV27 and TRBJ1-4; D ambiguous. Trimming removed 5 bases at V and 4 bases at J, with 11 bases between. Germline CDR1 reads MNHEY; CDR2 reads SMNVEV (reference sequence). The CDR3 consists of 14 residues.

This chain uses TRBV9 with TRBJ1-2; D remains ambiguous. The germline CDR1 and CDR2 sequences are SGDLS and YYNGEE. CDR3 length: 14 amino acids. Trimming took 3 bases from V and 8 from J, leaving 17 bases between them. The CDR3 nucleotides are TGTGCCAGCAGCGAGACTTCTGGGCGGGCGGGCTACACCTTC. Translated: CASSETSGRAGYTF.

V and J are TRBV28 and TRBJ2-7; no clear D. Trimming took off 7 bases at V and 7 bases at J, with 20 bases between the two ends. The CDR3 has 14 residues. Germline CDR1 MDHEN, CDR2 SYDVKM. This chain's CDR3 is CASTFSVLEREQYF. In DNA form, the CDR3 reads TGTGCCAGCACCTTCTCGGTGCTAGAACGGGAGCAGTACTTC.

The V and J genes are TRBV13 and TRBJ2-3, with D unclear. Germline V gene data show CDR1 as PRHDT and CDR2 as FYEKMQ (reference sequence). V was cut by 5 bases and J by 2 bases, with 5 bases left in between. The CDR3 consists of 12 residues. CDR3: CASSPHTDTQYF. CDR3 DNA: TGTGCCAGCAGCCCCCACACAGATACGCAGTATTTT. The full variable domain, its missing parts supplied by reference TRBV13 and TRBJ2-3, is AAGVIQSPRHLIKEKRETATLKCYPIPRHDTVYWYQQGPGQDPQFLISFYEKMQSDKGSIPDRFSAQQFSDYHSELNMSSLELGDSALYFCASSPHTDTQYFGPGTRLTVL.

This clone was counted once. V gene TRBV4-2 combines with J gene TRBJ2-7; maybe TRBD2 (6 bases). The CDR3 is 13 residues long. CDR1 LGHNA and CDR2 YNFKEQ come from the germline V gene. With 1 base removed from V and 7 bases from J, the gap between germline ends came to 11 bases. CDR3 protein: CASSQVRREEQYF. CDR3 DNA: TGTGCCAGCAGCCAAGTGAGGAGGGAGGAGCAGTACTTC.